These T cell receptor beta chains were read from a single sample in a study of blood T cells in healthy people across ages. TCRdb re-called the 5' RACE reads with MiXCR, one entry per CDR3 protein. This table holds about 1.4 million distinct CDR3 sequences, approximately 59% found once. Sequencing input: blood. All receptors come from a man aged 18 to 30 in good health. The CDR3 runs from the conserved cysteine through the conserved F or W. The D gene is left open where the match is weak. Rows may omit the clone size; those that give it use once, few, many or a size class.

j_gene: TRBJ1-1; v_gene: TRBV10-3; abundance: few; d_gene: TRBD1; CDR3aa: CAISLTGRATEAFF; CDR3nt: TGTGCCATCAGCTTGACAGGGCGCGCCACTGAAGCTTTCTTT
j_gene: TRBJ2-2; v_gene: TRBV5-1; abundance: once; d_gene: -; CDR3aa: CASSWLAGRDTGELFF; CDR3nt: TGCGCCAGCAGCTGGCTCGCGGGGCGGGACACCGGGGAGCTGTTTTTT
j_gene: TRBJ2-3; v_gene: TRBV11-2; abundance: -; d_gene: -; CDR3aa: CASRFQGPAIISSTDTQYF; CDR3nt: TGTGCCAGCAGATTTCAAGGCCCAGCCATTATATCTAGCACAGATACGCAGTATTTT
j_gene: TRBJ2-1; v_gene: TRBV6-2/TRBV6-3; abundance: -; d_gene: TRBD2; CDR3aa: CASFNSGGQYNEQFF; CDR3nt: TGTGCCAGCTTTAATAGCGGGGGACAATACAATGAGCAGTTCTTC
j_gene: TRBJ2-7; v_gene: TRBV29-1; abundance: few; d_gene: -; CDR3aa: CSVEWQGPSDEQYF; CDR3nt: TGCAGCGTTGAATGGCAGGGACCCTCGGACGAGCAGTACTTC
j_gene: TRBJ2-1; v_gene: TRBV7-2; abundance: -; d_gene: TRBD2; CDR3aa: CASSPFAGAYNEQFF; CDR3nt: TGTGCCAGCAGCCCATTCGCGGGGGCCTACAATGAGCAGTTCTTC
j_gene: TRBJ2-7; v_gene: TRBV4-1; abundance: few; d_gene: -; CDR3aa: CASSHEGGEQYF; CDR3nt: TGCGCCAGCAGCCACGAGGGGGGCGAGCAGTACTTC
j_gene: TRBJ2-7; v_gene: TRBV7-9; abundance: -; d_gene: -; CDR3aa: CASSPHPGEGEPSYEQYF; CDR3nt: TGTGCCAGCAGCCCCCACCCGGGGGAAGGGGAACCCTCCTACGAGCAGTACTTC
j_gene: TRBJ1-5; v_gene: TRBV24-1; abundance: once; d_gene: TRBD1; CDR3aa: CATSDSGTGYQPQHF; CDR3nt: TGTGCCACCAGTGACTCCGGGACAGGGTATCAGCCCCAGCATTTT
j_gene: TRBJ2-7; v_gene: TRBV4-1; abundance: -; d_gene: TRBD2; CDR3aa: CASSQVSSGRSEQYF; CDR3nt: TGCGCCAGCAGCCAAGTTTCTAGCGGGAGATCCGAGCAGTACTTC
j_gene: TRBJ1-2; v_gene: TRBV12-3/TRBV12-4; abundance: -; d_gene: -; CDR3aa: CASTLAGQGYTF; CDR3nt: TGTGCCAGCACCCTAGCAGGGCAGGGCTACACCTTC
j_gene: TRBJ2-1; v_gene: TRBV6-4; abundance: few; d_gene: TRBD2; CDR3aa: CASSESSGRGNEQFF; CDR3nt: TGTGCCAGCAGTGAATCGAGCGGGAGAGGAAATGAGCAGTTCTTC
j_gene: TRBJ2-7; v_gene: TRBV5-1; abundance: -; d_gene: TRBD2; CDR3aa: CASSLGTTSGITYEQYF; CDR3nt: TGCGCCAGCAGCTTGGGGACGACTAGCGGGATCACCTACGAGCAGTACTTC
j_gene: TRBJ2-7; v_gene: TRBV11-2; abundance: -; d_gene: TRBD2; CDR3aa: CASSWGGGASYEQYF; CDR3nt: TGTGCCAGCAGCTGGGGCGGGGGGGCCTCCTACGAGCAGTACTTC
j_gene: TRBJ2-5; v_gene: TRBV12-3/TRBV12-4; abundance: few; d_gene: -; CDR3aa: CASISAIGETQYF; CDR3nt: TGTGCCAGCATCTCGGCTATCGGGGAGACCCAGTACTTC
j_gene: TRBJ1-2; v_gene: TRBV28; abundance: -; d_gene: -; CDR3aa: CASSSQGPQYGYTF; CDR3nt: TGTGCCAGCAGTTCCCAGGGACCCCAGTATGGCTACACCTTC